The rows below give T cell receptor beta chains drawn from one sample of a study of Ad26.COV2.S vaccination and SARS-CoV-2 variants. Assay: immunoSEQ multiplex PCR; the TCRdb copy retains only in-frame clones and omits some. The profile shows approximately 500,000 clones, around 88% of them singletons. Sequenced material: peripheral blood, taken in a trial of Ad26.COV2.S vaccine versus placebo. All receptors derive from a person aged 18-60 years who received the Ad26.COV2.S COVID-19 vaccine or a placebo. Each CDR3 is given without its conserved first and last residue. Fields, in order: J gene, V gene, CDR3 protein.

TRBJ2-2	TRBV2	ASRYDSGSSTGELF
TRBJ1-1	TRBV4-3	ASSQDAFGVVREAF
TRBJ2-3	TRBV7-8	ASSPSGPTDTQY
TRBJ2-5	TRBV27	ARSPHEFQETQY
TRBJ1-2	TRBV7-9	ASIPHNYGYT
TRBJ2-6	TRBV7-3	ASSPNPPGYTGANVLT
TRBJ2-1	TRBV3-1/TRBV3-2	ASSLTVGGEQF
TRBJ1-2	TRBV6-5	ASSPTPYGYT
TRBJ2-3	TRBV18	ASSRGSPPDTQY
TRBJ1-1	TRBV30	AWSRIDRPNTEAF
TRBJ1-1	TRBV2	ASRAGQGNTEAF
TRBJ1-2	TRBV5-1	ASSLGQGDYGYT
TRBJ1-2	TRBV28	ASRDGGADYGYT
TRBJ1-5	TRBV28	ASRENNQPQH
TRBJ2-3	TRBV19	ASSPTATTDTQY
TRBJ1-2	TRBV5-1	ASSLKGYGYT
TRBJ2-1	TRBV27	ASTTSGSYNEQF